The entry below describes one T cell receptor beta chain. The antigen this receptor binds is unknown. The cohort was made up of 500 to 850 healthy bone marrow donors. Cohort members were all nominally healthy when sampled, although unrecorded immune exposures were likely present. The donor tested CMV seropositive and was one of the 289 seropositive cohort members. A peripheral blood sample was collected from each donor, and TCR beta sequencing was performed on peripheral blood mononuclear cells. Genomic DNA was extracted from the blood cell samples with the Qiagen DNeasy Blood Extraction Kit. This record comes from a study of cytomegalovirus exposure and HLA in healthy donors (dated by TCRdb to 2015 to 2018). Context from the whole study: An earlier analysis of a few hundred of the donors reported roughly 300 Gb of sequence data and 95 million to 120 million unique TCR beta sequences obtained from about 179 million T cells. A later analysis re-analyzed previously published TCR beta repertoires from approximately 670 donors and added high-resolution HLA genotyping to study TCR occurrence patterns. Both class I and class II loci were covered by HLA typing, at four-digit resolution. Around 330 gigabases of sequencing data and roughly 80 million unique TCR sequences made up an early release that covered 500 to 700 HLA-typed donors. All discovery cohort repertoires had been generated on a single sequencing platform. In an earlier analysis of over 550 of the donors, high-throughput TCR beta sequencing was used to judge whether each TCR beta V gene segment behaved as functional or pseudogenic. Genome-wide SNP genotypes for about three fifths of the roughly 670 donors were used in a later genetic analysis, which treated that subset as a discovery cohort. The study aimed to test whether cataloging public T cell receptors could reveal signatures of past pathogen exposure. The later analysis used no new phenotypic data to find candidate immune exposures, relying instead on TCR beta sequences and their occurrence across donors. Besides the first cohort of approximately 710 subjects, a separate validation cohort made up of 120 different subjects was used. Among about 410 genotyped donors of the cohort, an average of about 220,000 unique TCR beta nucleotide sequences was sequenced per donor, of which about 18% were non-productive. The genetic ancestry cluster associated with self-reported Caucasian donors included 70% to 85% of the roughly 360 genotyped donors. To predict cytomegalovirus infection status, the study brought together high-throughput TCR immunosequencing, statistical association of individual TCRs with disease status, and machine learning. Donor age, sex, ethnicity and CMV serostatus were compiled together with the repertoire data. Because of strong linkage in the cohort, a handful of DR-DQ haplotypes were treated as single units for association and clustering. Typing coverage differed by locus: A, B, C, DRB1 and DQB1 were typed in roughly 629-630 donors, DQA1 in about 500, DPA1 in some 610, and DPB1 in 472. The study used immunosequencing to profile the T cell repertoires of some 600 subjects and linked those repertoires to cytomegalovirus serostatus. Here is what the overall study found, with its caveats: The authors suggested that the approach could potentially be extended to other disease states and immunological phenotypes. Specific HLA alleles were associated with about 17,000 TCR beta sequences at a false discovery rate of 0.05 in a later analysis. In a later analysis, several top co-occurrence clusters were reported to appear linked to parvovirus B19, influenza, CMV and Epstein-Barr virus. In an earlier analysis of around 600 of the donors, most TCR beta V segments appeared in productive rearrangements about 87% or about 30% of the time, broadly matching IMGT annotations. A later analysis found that most CMV-associated TCR beta chains appeared HLA-restricted, with HLA associations seemingly driven largely by CMV exposure. A further reported finding was that TCR beta sequences accurately predicted the HLA-A and HLA-B alleles for most subjects in the first cohort. An association between a missense DCLRE1C variant and V-gene and J-gene trimming of TCR beta chains was found in a later genetic analysis and replicated in an independent cohort. The earlier analysis of 587 of the donors excluded some 15 rarely observed V segments, including chromosome 9 orphons, because counts were too low. In vitro tests confirmed that a few of the cytomegalovirus-associated TCR beta chains recognize cytomegalovirus antigens. Immune exposure information for the cohort was limited to CMV serostatus. A cluster of highly shared sequence variants was judged likely to represent a technical artifact of the sequencing pipeline. In a later genetic analysis, fewer N-insertions in productive TCRs were reported among donors in an Asian-associated ancestry cluster than the 666-donor mean. Most TCR sequences were observed very rarely across donors, whereas some public TCRs were present in many individuals. Roughly uniform sequencing depth across donors was assumed in presence/absence analyses, although this assumption may not hold. In the study, 150 to 200 TCR beta chains were listed as associated with cytomegalovirus. Only TCR beta chains were sequenced in this cohort, and the absence of alpha or paired-chain data limited detectable features. The classifier was reported to diagnose cytomegalovirus status with high specificity and sensitivity in both the original and validation cohorts. In a later analysis, TCR association rates were found to vary across HLA loci, with the most associated TCRs seen for DRB1 alleles and the fewest for HLA-C alleles. Strong co-occurrence of HLA alleles, especially DR and DQ, made assigning TCR associations to individual alleles difficult. In a later analysis, HLA-associated TCR beta chains showed more clonal expansion and lower generation probabilities than non-associated chains that were equally common. Correlated functional status among segregating V segments might be attributable to linkage disequilibrium, but an unknown experimental factor could not be ruled out. The 87-base-pair reads could not distinguish some IMGT-functional V segments, including TRBV6-2 and TRBV6-3, so those segments were excluded. Because some donors lacked HLA typing at each locus, the association tests relied only on the typed subset.

CDR3 length: 17 amino acids, cysteine to phenylalanine. Only CDR3 DNA is held: 51 bases, read in frame from base 1. V lost 4 bases and J lost 4 bases, and the count of bases not matched to a germline gene is 8. For CDR1 and CDR2, the germline V gene (reference sequence) lists SGHNT and YYREEE. The method behind the library was the immunoSEQ multiplex PCR assay. For the multiplex PCR, a mixture combining 60 forward primers for TCR Vbeta segments and 13 reverse primers for TCR Jbeta segments was used. The CDR3 region of rearranged TCR beta genes was amplified from genomic DNA by a multiplex PCR assay. On the Illumina HiSeq System, the amplified TCR beta libraries were sequenced as 87-base-pair reads. As for how the authors treated the data: A later analysis tallied tens of millions of unique TCR beta chains across the 666 repertoires, and roughly 11 million of those chains were shared by two or more donors. Raw reads were error-corrected and collapsed into unique sequences by a nearest-neighbor algorithm in which closely related sequences were merged to remove PCR and sequencing errors. V, D and J gene segments were assigned by aligning CDR3 sequences to IMGT reference sequences. For a sequence to be retained, a match of at least six nucleotides was required to both a V gene segment and a J gene segment. Rearrangements were classified as productive when the CDR3 lacked stop codons and remained in frame with V and J, and all other rearrangements were classified as non-productive. Following IMGT convention, CDR3 was defined as the stretch from the second conserved V-encoded cysteine up to the conserved J-encoded phenylalanine. The earlier analysis of about 590 of the donors excluded sequences that lacked an unambiguous match to a single V gene segment. An earlier analysis of about 600 of the donors called V segments functional above 56.7% productive rearrangements and segregating when the between-donor standard deviation exceeded 5%. A statistical classification framework was built for diagnosing cytomegalovirus status from the catalog of TCR beta chain sequences. In a later analysis, V and J genes were assigned by comparing TCR nucleotide sequences against IMGT/GENE-DB human TR gene sequences. The TCRdist pipeline was used in a later analysis to assign CDR3 sequences and most-parsimonious VDJ recombination scenarios. In a later analysis, each TCR beta chain was defined by its CDR3 amino acid sequence together with its V-gene family, and reads lacking a unique V-gene family were excluded. A later analysis removed 592 highly shared, low-generation-probability nucleotide sequences to deal with suspected cross-contamination and a sequencing artifact. In a later analysis, a clonal expansion index for each public chain was calculated from normalized within-repertoire ranks of inferred template counts. A later analysis computed generation probabilities with a VDJ recombination model fitted to out-of-frame rearrangements, and checked the results against IGoR. In a later analysis, hypergeometric tests were used to score TCR-TCR, TCR-HLA and TCR-CMV co-occurrence, with a repertoire-size bias correction applied to TCR pairs. False discovery rates were estimated in a later analysis by permuting HLA or CMV assignments 20 times. In a later analysis, co-occurring TCRs were grouped using DBSCAN, and TCRdist sequence similarity was added for clustering within HLA-allele-positive subsets. For co-occurrence clustering, repertoires with fewer than 30,000 or more than 120,000 public chains were excluded, along with 5 or 6 repertoires with anomalous nucleotide sharing. Imported from immuneACCESS, the table was reduced by TCRdb to in-frame sequences with V and J called. These copies leave out some clones; in studies compared against another copy, an unresolved V gene accounts for under half, and the cause of the remainder is not known. That table furnishes V, J and clone size, whereas the DNA furnished D and trimming. The table for this sample lists 34,000 or so clones. The top ten clones comprise under 2% of the sample.

The V gene is TRBV5-4 and the J gene is TRBJ2-2; 12 central bases correspond to TRBD1. Sequenced: PBMCs. This sequence originates from a woman aged 40 to 55 in good health and CMV-seropositive. Here is the DNA: TGTGCCAGCAGCATAGGGACAGGGGGCTCTAGCACCGGGGAGCTGTTTTTT. Its coded protein is CASSIGTGGSSTGELFF.